This entry features one TCR beta chain sequence. The antigen is undetermined. Germline-derived CDR1 and CDR2 are MNHEY and SMNVEV (reference sequence). The CDR3 loop spans 13 amino acids. V lost 5 bases and J lost 9; bases outside the gene matches: 3. TCRbeta library preparation incorporated unique molecular identifiers. Using its own MiXCR run on the PCR reads, TCRdb lists one record per CDR3 protein. Among hundreds of thousands of distinct CDR3 sequences listed, about 10% were seen once. The record originates from a study of T-cell reconstitution after alpha-beta-depleted transplantation in children. Study results and caveats: The authors attributed T-cell counts and diversity one year after transplant mostly to newly produced T cells. The study traced high day-60 TCRbeta diversity in some patients to surviving recipient T cells and thymic progenitors.

J is TRBJ1-6 and V is TRBV27; 8 bases align to TRBD1. This receptor was identified in a child aged 2 to 9 with inherited bone marrow failure, due to receive a stem cell transplant. This specimen was PBMCs, taken before TCRalphabeta/CD19-depleted stem cell transplant. CDR3 residues: CASSADRASPLHF. The CDR3 region has the DNA TGTGCCAGCAGTGCGGACAGGGCTTCACCCCTCCACTTT.